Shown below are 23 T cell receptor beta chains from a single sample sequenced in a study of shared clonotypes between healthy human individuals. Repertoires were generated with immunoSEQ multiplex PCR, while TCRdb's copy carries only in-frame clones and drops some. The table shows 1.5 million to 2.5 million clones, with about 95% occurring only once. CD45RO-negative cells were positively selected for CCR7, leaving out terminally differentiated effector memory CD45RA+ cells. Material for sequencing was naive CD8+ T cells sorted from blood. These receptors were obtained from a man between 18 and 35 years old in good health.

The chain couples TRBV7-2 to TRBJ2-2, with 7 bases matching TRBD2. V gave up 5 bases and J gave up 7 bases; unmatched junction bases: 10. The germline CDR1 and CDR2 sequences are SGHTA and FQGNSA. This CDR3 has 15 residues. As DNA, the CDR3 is TGTGCCAGCAGCCACCCGCGGGAGCTTTACGGGGAGCTGTTTTTT. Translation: CASSHPRELYGELFF.

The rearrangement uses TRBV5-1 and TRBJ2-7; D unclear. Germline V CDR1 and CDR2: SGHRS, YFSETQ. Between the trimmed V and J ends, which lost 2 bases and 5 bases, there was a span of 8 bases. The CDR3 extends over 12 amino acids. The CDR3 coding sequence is TGCGCCAGCAGCTTTTTAGGAAACGAGCAGTACTTC. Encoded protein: CASSFLGNEQYF.

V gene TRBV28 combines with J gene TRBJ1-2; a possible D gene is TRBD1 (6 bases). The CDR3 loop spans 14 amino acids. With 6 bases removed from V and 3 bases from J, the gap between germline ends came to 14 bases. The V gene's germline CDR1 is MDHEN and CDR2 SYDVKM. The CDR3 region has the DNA TGTGCCAGCAGAGAGGACAGTTTCCACTATGGCTACACCTTC. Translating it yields CASREDSFHYGYTF.

CDR3 loop: CASSLSTLAGGFAGETQYF. The CDR3 coding sequence is TGCGCCAGCAGCTTGTCAACCCTAGCGGGAGGTTTTGCGGGAGAGACCCAGTACTTC. V usage is TRBV5-1 and J usage is TRBJ2-5; TRBD2 matches at 11 bases. The CDR3 has 19 residues. The V gene end was trimmed by 1 base and the J gene end by 4 bases; junction bases not matched to a gene: 15. Looked up from germline, CDR1 is SGHRS and CDR2 is YFSETQ. The complete variable domain, with remaining parts taken from reference TRBV5-1 and TRBJ2-5, reads KAGVTQTPRYLIKTRGQQVTLSCSPISGHRSVSWYQQTPGQGLQFLFEYFSETQRNKGNFPGRFSGRQFSNSRSEMNVSTLELGDSALYLCASSLSTLAGGFAGETQYFGPGTRLLVL.

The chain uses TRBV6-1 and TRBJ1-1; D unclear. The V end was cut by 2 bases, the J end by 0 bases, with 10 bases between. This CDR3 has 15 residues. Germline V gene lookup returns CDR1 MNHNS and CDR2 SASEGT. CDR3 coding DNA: TGTGCCAGCAGTGAACTAGGCATATTGAACACTGAAGCTTTCTTT. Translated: CASSELGILNTEAFF.

In DNA form, the CDR3 reads TGTGCCAGCAGCGGAGCGTCAGGGTACGAGCAGTACTTC. Its protein is CASSGASGYEQYF. The V and J genes are TRBV7-9 and TRBJ2-7, with TRBD1 as a possible D gene (5 bases). The CDR3 length is 13 residues. V was trimmed by 5 bases and J by 4 bases, leaving 12 bases between them. Germline values: CDR1 SEHNR, CDR2 FQNEAQ (reference sequence).

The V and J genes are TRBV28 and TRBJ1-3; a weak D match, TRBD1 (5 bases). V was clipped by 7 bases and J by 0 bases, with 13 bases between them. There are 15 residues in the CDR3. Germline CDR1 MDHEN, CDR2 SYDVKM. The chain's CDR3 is CASIREGRSGNTIYF. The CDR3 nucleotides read TGTGCCAGCATCAGGGAGGGCCGCTCTGGAAACACCATATATTTT. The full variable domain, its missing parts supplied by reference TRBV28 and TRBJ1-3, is DVKVTQSSRYLVKRTGEKVFLECVQDMDHENMFWYRQDPGLGLRLIYFSYDVKMKEKGDIPEGYSVSREKKERFSLILESASTNQTSMYLCASIREGRSGNTIYFGEGSWLTVV.

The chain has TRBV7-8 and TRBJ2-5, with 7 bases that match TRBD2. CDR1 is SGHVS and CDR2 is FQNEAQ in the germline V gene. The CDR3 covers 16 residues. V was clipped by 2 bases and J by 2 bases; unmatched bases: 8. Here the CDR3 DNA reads TGTGCCAGCAGCTTACGGGGGGACCCCTATCAAGAGACCCAGTACTTC. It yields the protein CASSLRGDPYQETQYF.

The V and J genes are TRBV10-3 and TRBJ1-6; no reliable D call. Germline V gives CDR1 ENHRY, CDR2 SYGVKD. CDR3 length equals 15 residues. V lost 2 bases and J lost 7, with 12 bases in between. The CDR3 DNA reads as TGTGCCATCAGTGAGCCGGGGAATCTGAATTCACCCCTCCACTTT. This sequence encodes CAISEPGNLNSPLHF.

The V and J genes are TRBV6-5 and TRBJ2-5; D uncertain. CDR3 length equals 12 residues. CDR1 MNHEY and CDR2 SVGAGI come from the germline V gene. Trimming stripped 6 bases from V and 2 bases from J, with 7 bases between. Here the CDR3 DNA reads TGTGCCAGCAGCCCTTCTCAAGAGACCCAGTACTTC. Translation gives CASSPSQETQYF.

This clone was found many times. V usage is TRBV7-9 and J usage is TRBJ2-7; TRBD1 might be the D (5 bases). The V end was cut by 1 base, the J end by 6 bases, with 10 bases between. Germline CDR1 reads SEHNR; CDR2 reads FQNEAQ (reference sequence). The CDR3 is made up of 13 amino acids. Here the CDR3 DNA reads TGTGCCAGCAGCTTAGGGGGCAGTTCCGAGCAGTACTTC. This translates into CASSLGGSSEQYF. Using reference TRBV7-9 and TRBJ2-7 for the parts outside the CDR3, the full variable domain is DTGVSQNPRHKITKRGQNVTFRCDPISEHNRLYWYRQTLGQGPEFLTYFQNEAQLEKSRLLSDRFSAERPKGSFSTLEIQRTEQGDSAMYLCASSLGGSSEQYFGPGTRLTVT.

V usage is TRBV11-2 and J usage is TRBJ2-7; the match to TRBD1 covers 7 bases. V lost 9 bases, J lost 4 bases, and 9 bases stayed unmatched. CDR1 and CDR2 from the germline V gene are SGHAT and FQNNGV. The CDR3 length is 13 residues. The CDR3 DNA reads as TGTGCCAGTTCGCAGGGGGTTGTGTACGAGCAGTACTTC. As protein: CASSQGVVYEQYF.

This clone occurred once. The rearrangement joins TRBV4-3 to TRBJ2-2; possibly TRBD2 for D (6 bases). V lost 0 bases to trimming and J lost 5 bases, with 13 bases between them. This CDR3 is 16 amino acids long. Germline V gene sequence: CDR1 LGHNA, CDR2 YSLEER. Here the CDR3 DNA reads TGCGCCAGCAGCCAAGACGGGGACTTCAGAACCGGGGAGCTGTTTTTT. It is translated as CASSQDGDFRTGELFF.

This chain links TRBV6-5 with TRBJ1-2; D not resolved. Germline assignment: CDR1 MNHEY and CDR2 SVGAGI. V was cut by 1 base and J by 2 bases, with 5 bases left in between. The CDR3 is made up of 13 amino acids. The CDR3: CASSYWQNYGYTF. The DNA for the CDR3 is TGTGCCAGCAGTTACTGGCAGAACTATGGCTACACCTTC.

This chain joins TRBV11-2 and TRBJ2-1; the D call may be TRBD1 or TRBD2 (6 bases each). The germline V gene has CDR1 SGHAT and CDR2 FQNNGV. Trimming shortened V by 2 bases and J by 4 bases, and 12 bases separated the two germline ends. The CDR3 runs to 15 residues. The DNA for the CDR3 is TGTGCCAGCAGCTTAACGGGGGCGGGATACAATGAGCAGTTCTTC. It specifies CASSLTGAGYNEQFF. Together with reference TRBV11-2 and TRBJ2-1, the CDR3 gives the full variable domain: EAGVAQSPRYKIIEKRQSVAFWCNPISGHATLYWYQQILGQGPKLLIQFQNNGVVDDSQLPKDRFSAERLKGVDSTLKIQPAKLEDSAVYLCASSLTGAGYNEQFFGPGTRLTVL.

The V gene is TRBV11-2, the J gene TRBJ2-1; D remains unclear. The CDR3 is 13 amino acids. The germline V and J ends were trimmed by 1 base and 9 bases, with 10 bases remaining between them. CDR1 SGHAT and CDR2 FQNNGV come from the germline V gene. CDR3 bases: TGTGCCAGCAGCTTAGTAGTTTCGGGTGAGCAGTTCTTC. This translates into CASSLVVSGEQFF. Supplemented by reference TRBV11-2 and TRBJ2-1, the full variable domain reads EAGVAQSPRYKIIEKRQSVAFWCNPISGHATLYWYQQILGQGPKLLIQFQNNGVVDDSQLPKDRFSAERLKGVDSTLKIQPAKLEDSAVYLCASSLVVSGEQFFGPGTRLTVL.

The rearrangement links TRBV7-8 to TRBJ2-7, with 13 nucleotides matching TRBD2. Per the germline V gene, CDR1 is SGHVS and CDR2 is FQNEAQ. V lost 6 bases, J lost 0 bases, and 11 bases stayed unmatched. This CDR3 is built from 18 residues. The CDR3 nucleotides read TGTGCCAGCAGTTCTGGACTAGCGGGAGCCCCCACCTCCTACGAGCAGTACTTC. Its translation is CASSSGLAGAPTSYEQYF. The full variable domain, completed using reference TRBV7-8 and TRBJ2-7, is GAGVSQSPRYKVAKRGQDVALRCDPISGHVSLFWYQQALGQGPEFLTYFQNEAQLDKSGLPSDRFFAERPEGSVSTLKIQRTQQEDSAVYLCASSSGLAGAPTSYEQYFGPGTRLTVT.

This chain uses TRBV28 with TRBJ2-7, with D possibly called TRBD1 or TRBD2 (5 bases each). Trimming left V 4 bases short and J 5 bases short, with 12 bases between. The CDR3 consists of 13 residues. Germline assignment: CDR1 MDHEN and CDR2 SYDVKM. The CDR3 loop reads CASSSLGTHEQYF. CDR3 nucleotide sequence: TGTGCCAGCAGTTCGTTGGGGACCCACGAGCAGTACTTC.

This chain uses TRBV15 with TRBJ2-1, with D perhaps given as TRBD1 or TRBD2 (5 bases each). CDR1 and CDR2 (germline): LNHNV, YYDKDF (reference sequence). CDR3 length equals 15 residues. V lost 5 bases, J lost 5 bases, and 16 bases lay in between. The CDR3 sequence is CATSPRDALDNEQFF. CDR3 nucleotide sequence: TGTGCCACCAGCCCCCGGGACGCCCTCGACAATGAGCAGTTCTTC.

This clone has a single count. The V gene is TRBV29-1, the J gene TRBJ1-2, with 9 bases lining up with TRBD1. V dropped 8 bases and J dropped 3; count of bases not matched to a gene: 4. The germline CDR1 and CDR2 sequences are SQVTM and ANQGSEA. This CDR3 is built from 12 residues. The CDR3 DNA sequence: TGCAGCTTTTGGACAGGGGACTATGGCTACACCTTC. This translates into CSFWTGDYGYTF.

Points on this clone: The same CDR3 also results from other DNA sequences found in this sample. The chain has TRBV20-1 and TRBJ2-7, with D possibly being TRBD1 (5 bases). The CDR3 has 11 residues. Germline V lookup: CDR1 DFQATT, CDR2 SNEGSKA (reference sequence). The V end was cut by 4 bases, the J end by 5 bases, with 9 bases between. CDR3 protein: CSATTGDEQYF. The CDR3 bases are TGCAGTGCTACCACAGGCGACGAGCAGTACTTC.

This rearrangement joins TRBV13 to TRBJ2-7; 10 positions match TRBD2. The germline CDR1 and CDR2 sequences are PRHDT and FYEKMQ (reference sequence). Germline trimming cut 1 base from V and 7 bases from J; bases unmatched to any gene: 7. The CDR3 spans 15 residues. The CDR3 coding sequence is TGTGCCAGCAGCTTAGAGTCTAGCGGGAGTGGAGAGCAGTACTTC. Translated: CASSLESSGSGEQYF.

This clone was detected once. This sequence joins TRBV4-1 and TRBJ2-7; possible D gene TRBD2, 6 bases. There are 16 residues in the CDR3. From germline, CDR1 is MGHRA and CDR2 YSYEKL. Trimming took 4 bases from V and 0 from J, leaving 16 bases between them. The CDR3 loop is CASSPQVAVNSYEQYF. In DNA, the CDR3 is TGCGCCAGCAGCCCCCAAGTAGCGGTTAACTCCTACGAGCAGTACTTC.